Here is one T cell receptor (beta chain) with its context. Time point defined: patch test 2, 6 weeks after DPC sensitization. Treatment defined: therapeutic diphenylcyclopropenone sensitization with weekly scalp DPC. The CDR3 loop spans 15 amino acids. The junction had 6 bases not matched to a gene; V was cut back by 5 bases and J by 5 bases. Germline V CDR1 and CDR2: SGHTA, FQGNSA. This specimen comes from a study of human T cells and chemical hapten exposure. Each CDR3 protein gets one entry after TCRdb re-called the RACE reads with MiXCR. The sample has about 350,000 distinct CDR3 sequences, roughly 6% seen once.

The sequence derives from a woman aged 18-30 years with alopecia areata. Some clones in this sample may be carry-over from other donors' samples. This specimen was whole blood, taken in connection with sensitization to the hapten diphenylcyclopropenone (DPC). This sequence joins TRBV7-2 and TRBJ1-5; 10 bases fit TRBD1. DNA for the CDR3: TGTGCCAGCAGCCCGCGACAGGGGGCGTATCAGCCCCAGCATTTT. Residues: CASSPRQGAYQPQHF.